Listed below are T cell receptor beta chains from one sample, sequenced in a study of siplizumab effects on memory and regulatory T cells. Sequencing was performed with immunoSEQ multiplex PCR; in TCRdb, only in-frame clones are kept and a portion is missing. The table records around 97,000 clones, about 93% of them present only once. Sequencing input: non-Treg CD4+ T cells sorted from blood. Every receptor here comes from a human donor in good health. Both conserved end residues are trimmed from each CDR3. A D gene is named only where the DNA matches it firmly.

cdr3_length v_call d_call cdr3_aa
11 TRBV19 TRBD1 ASRGTARETQY
12 TRBV10-1 NA AKKLLETEETQY
10 TRBV5-8 NA ASSQGANVLT
12 TRBV7-3 NA ASSSGTSYNEQF
13 TRBV6-1 TRBD1 ASRGHGTGYYEQY
13 TRBV5-1 TRBD2 ASSLASGRSDTQY
13 TRBV12-5 TRBD2 ASGWGGTSTDTQY
15 TRBV25-1 TRBD2 ASQTGTSGLGPDTQY
14 TRBV28 NA ASSFQSGRGTDTQY
14 TRBV19 TRBD1 ASSIINRGLGQPQH
13 TRBV28 NA ASSFWGSGNTEAF
13 TRBV7-2 TRBD2 ASRTGLAGYNEQF
16 TRBV7-6 TRBD2 ASSSRLAGGPVPYEQY
14 TRBV5-1 TRBD2 ASSWYSSGLRNEQF
13 TRBV7-9 TRBD2 ASSLARGRLNEQF
9 TRBV6-1 NA ASSSTPGQF
15 TRBV5-4 NA ASSLVPRGMSQETQY
10 TRBV18 NA ASSENAGEQY
13 TRBV2 TRBD2 ASRGLAGPTDTQY
13 TRBV7-9 TRBD1 ASSQGTVSGNTIY
12 TRBV18 TRBD2 ASSGTSGNNEQF
14 TRBV11-2 NA ASSPTLSFDLETQY
13 TRBV4-1 NA ASSQDNAAAYGYT
13 TRBV15 TRBD2 ATSRLAGVTGELF
15 TRBV5-1 TRBD1 ASAPGQGASGANVLT
13 TRBV9 NA ASSVGRDRRETQY
12 TRBV28 TRBD1 AEQGAANTGELF
17 TRBV11-2 NA ASSLEASGSMPNTGELF
12 TRBV5-1 NA ASSLFRITDTQY
12 TRBV29-1 TRBD1 SVVRQGAVDGYT
15 TRBV11-1 TRBD1 ASSSGTGVVILETQY
16 TRBV14 TRBD2 ASSQDGRLATSTDTQY
16 TRBV28 NA ASSPPLGARSWDSPLH
14 TRBV25-1 NA ASSDPGAYPHYEQY
14 TRBV7-9 TRBD1 ASSPGQGGMNTEAF
12 TRBV27 NA ASSVPGPPYEQY
12 TRBV29-1 NA SVGGNGPNQPQH
12 TRBV14 NA ASSPLRSNYGYT
11 TRBV28 NA ASRAPVEEKLF
13 TRBV5-1 NA ASSLVDGRNTEAF
11 TRBV18 NA ASSPGLNTEAF
12 TRBV7-3 NA ASSTRHLPYEQY
13 TRBV15 TRBD1 ATSRGDRKNEKLF
13 TRBV7-3 NA ASSPDGLSNQPQH
14 TRBV7-6 TRBD2 ASSLRLSSGKYEQF
10 TRBV6-6 NA ASSPIGQPQH
12 TRBV6-1 NA ASMMLQVDQPQH
12 TRBV28 TRBD1 ASSLGQGARKLF
12 TRBV7-9 NA ASSPGAVTDTQY
12 TRBV18 NA ASSGGGIPYEQY
10 TRBV30 NA AWSPRLHEQY
13 TRBV7-2 NA ASSPGGAGDYEQY
11 TRBV18 NA ASSPQALETQY
9 TRBV10-2 NA ASKEGNEQF